This entry is about one TCR beta chain. Its antigen is still unknown. The CDR3 sequence is 15 residues long. The J segment lost 0 bases and the V segment lost 2 bases, leaving 4 bases of the junction unmatched. In germline, CDR1 is DFQATT, CDR2 SNEGSKA (reference sequence). MiXCR reprocessed the PCR reads for TCRdb. The sample lists tens of thousands of clones; roughly 20% were seen once. The data were taken from a study of metastatic and nonmetastatic thyroid tumors. Turning to the study itself: Comparative analysis of repertoires was undertaken across blood and tumor or nodule tissue obtained from malignant and benign thyroid patients.

All patients were treatment-naive before thyroid surgery. General study points: Compared with benign nodules, malignant thyroid tumors were reported to have significantly higher TCR beta diversity in both blood and tumor.

The TCR was taken from a female donor with papillary thyroid cancer or a benign thyroid nodule (not recorded which). Some clones in this sample may be carry-over from other donors' samples. J is TRBJ2-1 and V is TRBV20-1; 7 nucleotides align to TRBD1. Sequencing was done on a sample of adjacent normal tissue. The CDR3 sequence is CSARWDRSSYNEQFF. CDR3 in DNA: TGCAGTGCTAGATGGGACAGAAGCTCCTACAATGAGCAGTTCTTC.